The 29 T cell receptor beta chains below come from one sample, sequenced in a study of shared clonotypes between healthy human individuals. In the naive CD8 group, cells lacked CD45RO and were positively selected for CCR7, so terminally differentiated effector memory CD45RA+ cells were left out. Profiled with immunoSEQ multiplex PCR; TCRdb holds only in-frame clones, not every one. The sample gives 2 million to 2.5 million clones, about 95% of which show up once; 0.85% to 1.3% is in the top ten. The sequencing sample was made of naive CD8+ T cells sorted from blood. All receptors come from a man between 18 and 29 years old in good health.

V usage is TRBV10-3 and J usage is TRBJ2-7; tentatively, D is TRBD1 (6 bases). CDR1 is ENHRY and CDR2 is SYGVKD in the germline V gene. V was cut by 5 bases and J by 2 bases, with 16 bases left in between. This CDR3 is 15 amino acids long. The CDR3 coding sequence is TGTGCCATCAGTACCCCAGGGGCCACTACCTACGAGCAGTACTTC. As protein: CAISTPGATTYEQYF.

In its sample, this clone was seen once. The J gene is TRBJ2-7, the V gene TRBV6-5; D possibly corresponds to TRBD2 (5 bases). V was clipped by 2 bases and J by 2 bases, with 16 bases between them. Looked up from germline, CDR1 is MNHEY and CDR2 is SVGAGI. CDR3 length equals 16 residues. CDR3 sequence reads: CASSYTVEGLPYEQYF. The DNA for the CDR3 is TGTGCCAGCAGTTACACGGTAGAGGGTCTACCCTACGAGCAGTACTTC.

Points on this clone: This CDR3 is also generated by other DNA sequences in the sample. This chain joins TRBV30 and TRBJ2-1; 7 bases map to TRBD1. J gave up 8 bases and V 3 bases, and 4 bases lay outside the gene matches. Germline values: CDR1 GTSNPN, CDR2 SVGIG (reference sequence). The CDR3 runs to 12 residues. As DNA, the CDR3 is TGTGCCTGGAGCCACGACAGGGATGAGCAGTTCTTC. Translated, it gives CAWSHDRDEQFF. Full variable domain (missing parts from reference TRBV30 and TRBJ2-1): SQTIHQWPATLVQPVGSPLSLECTVEGTSNPNLYWYRQAAGRGLQLLFYSVGIGQISSEVPQNLSASRPQDRQFILSSKKLLLSDSGFYLCAWSHDRDEQFFGPGTRLTVL.

CDR3 in amino acids: CASSQVWQGEADTQYF. As DNA, the CDR3 is TGCGCCAGCAGCCAAGTGTGGCAGGGCGAGGCAGATACGCAGTATTTT. The chain is built from TRBV4-1 and TRBJ2-3, with D possibly matching TRBD1 (5 bases). This CDR3 is built from 16 residues. In germline, CDR1 is MGHRA, CDR2 YSYEKL. The V end lost 1 base, the J end lost 4 bases, and 15 bases lay between the germline ends.

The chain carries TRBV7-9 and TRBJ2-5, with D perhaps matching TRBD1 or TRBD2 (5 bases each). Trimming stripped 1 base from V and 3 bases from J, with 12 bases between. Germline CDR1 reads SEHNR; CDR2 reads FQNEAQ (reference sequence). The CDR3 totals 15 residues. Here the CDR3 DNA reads TGTGCCAGCAGCTTAGAAGGGGAGTCGGAAGAGACCCAGTACTTC. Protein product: CASSLEGESEETQYF.

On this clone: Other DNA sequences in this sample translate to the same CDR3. This CDR3 is CASSSGTDTQYF. CDR3 nucleotide sequence: TGTGCCAGCAGCTCCGGCACAGATACGCAGTATTTT. V gene TRBV11-2 combines with J gene TRBJ2-3; no clear D. CDR1 SGHAT and CDR2 FQNNGV come from the germline V gene. V lost 4 bases, J lost 1 base, and 3 bases lay in between. The CDR3 contains 12 residues.

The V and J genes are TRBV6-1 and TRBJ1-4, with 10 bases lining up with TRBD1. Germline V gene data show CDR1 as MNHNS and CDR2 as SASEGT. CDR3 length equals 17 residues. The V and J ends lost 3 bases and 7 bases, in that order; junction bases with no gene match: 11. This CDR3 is CASSETEFGTGVEKLFF. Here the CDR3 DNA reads TGTGCCAGCAGTGAGACCGAATTCGGGACAGGGGTTGAAAAACTGTTTTTT.

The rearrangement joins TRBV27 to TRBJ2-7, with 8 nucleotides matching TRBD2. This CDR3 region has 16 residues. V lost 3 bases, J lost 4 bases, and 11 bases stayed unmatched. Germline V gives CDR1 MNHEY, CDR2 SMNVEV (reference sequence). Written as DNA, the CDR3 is TGTGCCAGCAGTTTTCGGGATAGCGGGATCACGTACGAGCAGTACTTC. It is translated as CASSFRDSGITYEQYF.

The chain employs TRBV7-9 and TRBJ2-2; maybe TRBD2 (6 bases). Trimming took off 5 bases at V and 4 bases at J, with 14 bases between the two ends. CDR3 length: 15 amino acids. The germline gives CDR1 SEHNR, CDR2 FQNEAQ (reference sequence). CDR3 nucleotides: TGTGCCAGCAGCCTGAACCGGGACTTCACCGGGGAGCTGTTTTTT. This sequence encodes CASSLNRDFTGELFF.

The DNA of the CDR3 is TGTGCCAGCAGCTTAGTAGGTCTTGGACGGAACAATCAGCCCCAGCATTTT. This translates into CASSLVGLGRNNQPQHF. The genes are TRBV7-9 and TRBJ1-5; D unresolved. The CDR3 runs 17 residues. CDR1 is SEHNR and CDR2 is FQNEAQ in the germline V gene (reference sequence). V lost 1 base and J 3 bases, leaving 16 bases between the germline ends.

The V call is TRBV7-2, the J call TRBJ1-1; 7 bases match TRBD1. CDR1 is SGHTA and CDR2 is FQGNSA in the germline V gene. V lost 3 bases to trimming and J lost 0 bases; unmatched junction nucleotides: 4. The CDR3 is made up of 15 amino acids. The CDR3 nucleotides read TGTGCCAGCAGCTTCGGACAGGCTATGAACACTGAAGCTTTCTTT. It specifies CASSFGQAMNTEAFF.

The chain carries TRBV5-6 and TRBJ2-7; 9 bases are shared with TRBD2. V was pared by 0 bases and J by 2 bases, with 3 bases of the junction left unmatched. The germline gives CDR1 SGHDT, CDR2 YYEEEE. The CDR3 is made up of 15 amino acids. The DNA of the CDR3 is TGTGCCAGCAGCTTGGAGACTAGCGGCACCTACGAGCAGTACTTC. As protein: CASSLETSGTYEQYF.

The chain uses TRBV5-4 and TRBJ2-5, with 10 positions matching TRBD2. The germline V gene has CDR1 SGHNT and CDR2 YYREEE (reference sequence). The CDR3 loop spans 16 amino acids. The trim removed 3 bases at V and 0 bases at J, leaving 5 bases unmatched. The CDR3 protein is CASSSGLAEYQETQYF. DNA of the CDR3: TGTGCCAGCAGCTCAGGACTAGCGGAGTACCAAGAGACCCAGTACTTC.

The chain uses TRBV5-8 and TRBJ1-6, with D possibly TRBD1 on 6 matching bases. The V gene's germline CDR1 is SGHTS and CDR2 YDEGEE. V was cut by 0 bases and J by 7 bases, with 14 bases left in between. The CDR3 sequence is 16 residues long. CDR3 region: CASSLAPGAANSPLHF. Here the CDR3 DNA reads TGTGCCAGCAGCTTGGCCCCGGGGGCAGCGAATTCACCCCTCCACTTT.

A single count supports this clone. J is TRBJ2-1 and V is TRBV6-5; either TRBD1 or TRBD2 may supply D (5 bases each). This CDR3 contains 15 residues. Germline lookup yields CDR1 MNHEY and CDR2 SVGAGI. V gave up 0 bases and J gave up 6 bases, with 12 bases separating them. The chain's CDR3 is CASSYSGVFSNEQFF. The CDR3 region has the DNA TGTGCCAGCAGTTACTCGGGGGTTTTTAGCAATGAGCAGTTCTTC.

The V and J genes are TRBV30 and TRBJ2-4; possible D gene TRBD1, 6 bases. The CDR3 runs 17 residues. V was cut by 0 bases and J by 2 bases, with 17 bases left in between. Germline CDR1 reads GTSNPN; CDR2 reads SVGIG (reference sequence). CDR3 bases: TGTGCCTGGAGTGTTCCCCTCCGGGACACCACCAAAAACATTCAGTACTTC. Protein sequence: CAWSVPLRDTTKNIQYF. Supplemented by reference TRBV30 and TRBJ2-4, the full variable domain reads SQTIHQWPATLVQPVGSPLSLECTVEGTSNPNLYWYRQAAGRGLQLLFYSVGIGQISSEVPQNLSASRPQDRQFILSSKKLLLSDSGFYLCAWSVPLRDTTKNIQYFGAGTRLSVL.

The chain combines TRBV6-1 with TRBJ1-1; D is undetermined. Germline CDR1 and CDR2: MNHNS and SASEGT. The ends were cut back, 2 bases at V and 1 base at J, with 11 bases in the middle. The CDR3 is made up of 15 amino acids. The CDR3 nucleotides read TGTGCCAGCAGTGAATGGGGAACAACGAACACTGAAGCTTTCTTT. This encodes CASSEWGTTNTEAFF.

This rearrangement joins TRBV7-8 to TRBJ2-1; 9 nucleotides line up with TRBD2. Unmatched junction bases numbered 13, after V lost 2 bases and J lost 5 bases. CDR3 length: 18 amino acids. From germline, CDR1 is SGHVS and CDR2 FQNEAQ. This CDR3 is CASSLSWFSGRGNNEQFF. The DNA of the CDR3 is TGTGCCAGCAGCTTAAGTTGGTTTAGCGGGAGAGGGAACAATGAGCAGTTCTTC.

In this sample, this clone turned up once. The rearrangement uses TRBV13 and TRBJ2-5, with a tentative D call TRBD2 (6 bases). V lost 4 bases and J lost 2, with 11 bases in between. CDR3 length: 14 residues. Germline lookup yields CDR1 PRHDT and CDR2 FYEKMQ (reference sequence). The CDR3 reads CASSYREPQETQYF. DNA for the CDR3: TGTGCCAGCAGCTACCGGGAGCCTCAAGAGACCCAGTACTTC. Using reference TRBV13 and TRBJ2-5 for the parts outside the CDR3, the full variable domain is AAGVIQSPRHLIKEKRETATLKCYPIPRHDTVYWYQQGPGQDPQFLISFYEKMQSDKGSIPDRFSAQQFSDYHSELNMSSLELGDSALYFCASSYREPQETQYFGPGTRLLVL.

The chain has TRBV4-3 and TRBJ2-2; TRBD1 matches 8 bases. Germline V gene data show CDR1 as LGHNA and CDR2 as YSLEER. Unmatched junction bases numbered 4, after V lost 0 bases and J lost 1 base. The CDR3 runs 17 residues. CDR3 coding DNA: TGCGCCAGCAGCCAAGATTTCGGGACAGGGAACACCGGGGAGCTGTTTTTT. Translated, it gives CASSQDFGTGNTGELFF.

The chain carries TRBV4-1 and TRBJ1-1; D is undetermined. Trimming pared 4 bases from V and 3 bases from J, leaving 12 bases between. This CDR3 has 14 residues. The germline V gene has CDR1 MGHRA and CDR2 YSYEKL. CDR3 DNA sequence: TGCGCCAGCAGCCTAAGAGTCGGGGACACTGAAGCTTTCTTT. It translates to CASSLRVGDTEAFF.

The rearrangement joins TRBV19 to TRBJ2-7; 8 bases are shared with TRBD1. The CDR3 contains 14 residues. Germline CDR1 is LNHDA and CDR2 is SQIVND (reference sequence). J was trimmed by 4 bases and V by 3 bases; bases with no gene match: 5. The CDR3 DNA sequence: TGTGCCAGTAGTATCGGGACAGGAAAATACGAGCAGTACTTC. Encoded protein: CASSIGTGKYEQYF.

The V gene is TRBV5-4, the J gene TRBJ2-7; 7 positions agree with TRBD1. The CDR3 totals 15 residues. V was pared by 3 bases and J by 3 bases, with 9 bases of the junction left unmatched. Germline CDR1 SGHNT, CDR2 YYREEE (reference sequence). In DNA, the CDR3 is TGTGCCAGCAGCTGGGAGAGGCAGGGGGACTACGAGCAGTACTTC. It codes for CASSWERQGDYEQYF.

The CDR3 here is CASRRQGINQPQHF. CDR3 nucleotide sequence: TGTGCCAGCAGGCGACAGGGAATCAATCAGCCCCAGCATTTT. The chain combines TRBV27 with TRBJ1-5, with TRBD1 matching over 7 bases. The germline V gene encodes CDR1 MNHEY and CDR2 SMNVEV (reference sequence). The CDR3 extends over 14 amino acids. The V and J ends lost 6 bases and 3 bases, in that order; junction bases with no gene match: 5.

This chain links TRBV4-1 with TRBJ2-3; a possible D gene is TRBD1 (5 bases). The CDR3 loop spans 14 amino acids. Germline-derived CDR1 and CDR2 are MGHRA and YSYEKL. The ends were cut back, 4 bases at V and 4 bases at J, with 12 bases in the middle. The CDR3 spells CASSPTPGSDTQYF. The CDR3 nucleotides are TGCGCCAGCAGCCCCACTCCAGGGTCAGATACGCAGTATTTT.

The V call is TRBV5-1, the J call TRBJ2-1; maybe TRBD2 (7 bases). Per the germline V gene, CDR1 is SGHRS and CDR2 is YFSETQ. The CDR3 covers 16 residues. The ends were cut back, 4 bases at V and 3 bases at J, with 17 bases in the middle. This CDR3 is CASSLDGGLGYNEQFF. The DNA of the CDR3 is TGCGCCAGCAGCCTCGACGGGGGGCTAGGCTACAATGAGCAGTTCTTC.

CDR3 loop: CASNPTGTPADEQYF. For the CDR3, the DNA is TGTGCCAGCAACCCTACCGGGACGCCTGCCGACGAGCAGTACTTC. The chain joins TRBV27 to TRBJ2-7; D possibly matches TRBD1 or TRBD2 (5 bases each). CDR1 is MNHEY, CDR2 SMNVEV, per germline (reference sequence). V shed 7 bases and J shed 5 bases, with 21 bases lying between them. There are 15 residues in the CDR3.

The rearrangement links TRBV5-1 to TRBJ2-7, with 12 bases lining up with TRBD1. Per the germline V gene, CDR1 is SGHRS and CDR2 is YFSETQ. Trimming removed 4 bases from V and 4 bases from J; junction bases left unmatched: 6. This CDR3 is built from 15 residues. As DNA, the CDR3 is TGCGCCAGCAGCAAGGGGACAGGGGGCATTTACGAGCAGTACTTC. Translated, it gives CASSKGTGGIYEQYF.

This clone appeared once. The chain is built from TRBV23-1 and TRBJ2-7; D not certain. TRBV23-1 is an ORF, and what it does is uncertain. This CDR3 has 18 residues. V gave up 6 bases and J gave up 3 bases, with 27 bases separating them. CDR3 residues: CASSPNPRHPWGSYEQYF. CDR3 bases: TGCGCCAGCAGCCCAAATCCCCGACATCCCTGGGGAAGCTACGAGCAGTACTTC.